A single sample is the source of the 11 T cell receptor beta chains below, sequenced in a study of CD8 T cells in ankylosing spondylitis (dated by TCRdb to 2016 to 2017). The library was made by 5' RACE. This sample was sequenced with an Illumina HiSeq 2500. TCRdb took the public reads, trimmed them with fastp at Q25, ran MiXCR for clone calling and kept in-frame beta chains. A single entry per CDR3 protein holds the most common genes and DNA from its merged rows. The sample profile shows fewer than 350,000 distinct CDR3 sequences; more than 9% of them were found once. Of the sample, roughly a tenth falls within the top ten clones. The specimen was blood, either unsorted or a sorted T cell fraction (not recorded which). The receptor source for this set is a female donor with ankylosing spondylitis or in good health (not recorded which).

The V gene is TRBV28, the J gene TRBJ2-3, with D tentatively TRBD1 (6 bases). V was cut by 2 bases and J by 5 bases, with 11 bases left in between. The CDR3 has 14 amino acids. Looked up from germline, CDR1 is MDHEN and CDR2 is SYDVKM. CDR3 protein: CASSLRGTRDTQYF. As DNA, the CDR3 is TGTGCCAGCAGTTTAAGGGGGACCCGAGATACGCAGTATTTT.

This sequence joins TRBV15 and TRBJ1-5; TRBD1 might be the D (5 bases). This CDR3 is 18 amino acids long. V was cut by 1 base and J by 2 bases, with 18 bases left in between. Germline V CDR1 and CDR2: LNHNV, YYDKDF (reference sequence). DNA of the CDR3: TGTGCCACCAGCAGAGGGGTTACAGGCATGAGGGGCAATCAGCCCCAGCATTTT. This translates into CATSRGVTGMRGNQPQHF.

This clonotype was seen ten or more times. The CDR3 coding sequence is TGTGCCAGCAGTTCAACCCGACAGGGGCCAGGGTACGAGCAGTACTTC. Translation gives CASSSTRQGPGYEQYF. The chain carries TRBV28 and TRBJ2-7; 8 bases agree with TRBD1. Germline trimming cut 4 bases from V and 4 bases from J; bases unmatched to any gene: 12. This CDR3 is 16 amino acids long. Germline assignment: CDR1 MDHEN and CDR2 SYDVKM. The whole variable domain, remainder taken from reference TRBV28 and TRBJ2-7, is DVKVTQSSRYLVKRTGEKVFLECVQDMDHENMFWYRQDPGLGLRLIYFSYDVKMKEKGDIPEGYSVSREKKERFSLILESASTNQTSMYLCASSSTRQGPGYEQYFGPGTRLTVT.

This clonotype was observed a few times. The chain uses TRBV29-1 and TRBJ2-6; no definite D call. The CDR3 contains 15 residues. CDR1 is SQVTM, CDR2 ANQGSEA, per germline. V lost 4 bases and J 0 bases, leaving 10 bases between the germline ends. The CDR3 loop is CSVGAGSSGANVLTF. CDR3 bases: TGCAGCGTTGGGGCAGGCAGCTCTGGGGCCAACGTCCTGACTTTC.

This clonotype occurred many times. V and J are TRBV6-1 and TRBJ2-3, with 7 positions matching TRBD1. The CDR3 is made up of 15 amino acids. Losses at the gene ends were 7 bases for V and 1 base for J; bases not matched to a gene: 8. Germline V gene sequence: CDR1 MNHNS, CDR2 SASEGT. DNA for the CDR3: TGTGCCAGCATCCTGGGGACAGCAGGCACAGATACGCAGTATTTT. This sequence encodes CASILGTAGTDTQYF.

This clonotype was seen repeatedly, ten times or more. The rearrangement links TRBV4-1 to TRBJ1-2; D unresolved. V gave up 1 base and J gave up 4 bases, with 10 bases separating them. CDR1 is MGHRA, CDR2 YSYEKL, per germline. This CDR3 comprises 14 residues. The CDR3 loop is CASSQGLGVYGYTF. For the CDR3, the DNA is TGCGCCAGCAGCCAAGGTCTCGGGGTCTATGGCTACACCTTC.

This clonotype was seen repeatedly, ten times or more. The rearrangement joins TRBV20-1 to TRBJ1-2; tentative D call: TRBD1 (5 bases). Trimming pared 4 bases from V and 1 base from J, leaving 10 bases between. The CDR3 extends over 13 amino acids. CDR1 and CDR2 (germline): DFQATT, SNEGSKA (reference sequence). The CDR3 DNA reads as TGCAGTGCTACAACCAGGGATAACTATGGCTACACCTTC. This translates into CSATTRDNYGYTF.

This clonotype appeared many times. V usage is TRBV7-2 and J usage is TRBJ2-4; possible D gene TRBD2, 7 bases. With 2 bases removed from V and 10 bases from J, the gap between germline ends came to 9 bases. The germline CDR1 and CDR2 sequences are SGHTA and FQGNSA. The CDR3 runs to 12 residues. CDR3 amino acids: CASSLRGGIQYF. Here the CDR3 DNA reads TGTGCCAGCAGCTTAAGGGGGGGAATTCAGTACTTC.

The sample holds many counts of this clonotype. The rearrangement links TRBV20-1 to TRBJ1-2; TRBD1 is a possible D gene (5 bases). This CDR3 contains 12 residues. The V and J ends lost 8 bases and 4 bases respectively, with 14 bases between them. Germline CDR1 reads DFQATT; CDR2 reads SNEGSKA (reference sequence). The CDR3 loop is CSRGTSSYGYTF. DNA for the CDR3: TGCAGTCGGGGCACTAGCTCCTATGGCTACACCTTC.

V usage is TRBV7-2 and J usage is TRBJ2-1; D not certain. CDR3 length: 17 amino acids. Trimming removed 3 bases at V and 0 bases at J, with 15 bases between. Germline V CDR1 and CDR2: SGHTA, FQGNSA. The CDR3 bases are TGTGCCAGCAGCTTGCCCATCCTTTCAAGCTCCTACAATGAGCAGTTCTTC. Protein: CASSLPILSSSYNEQFF.

This clonotype came up many times. The chain is built from TRBV12-3 or TRBV12-4 and TRBJ2-3; a possible D gene is TRBD1 (6 bases). CDR3 length equals 15 residues. Trimming left V 1 base short and J 1 base short, with 9 bases between. CDR3 amino acids: CASSLGTAGTDTQYF. The CDR3 DNA follows: TGTGCCAGCAGTTTAGGGACAGCGGGCACAGATACGCAGTATTTT.